This TCR beta chain was captured in a study of blood T cell repertoires in COVID-19. Study context: Material from acute and convalescent COVID-19 was sourced from the United States, Italy and Spain. PBMCs, B-cell-depleted T cells, or T cells provided the cDNA or gDNA that made up the material.

Original processing notes: Reference gene primer amplification yielded estimated nucleated cell counts. Only in-frame clones appear in the TCRdb table, and some are missing; sequencing was by immunoSEQ multiplex PCR. The V and J calls and clone size are taken from that table; D and trimming were inferred from the DNA. The data hold some 78,000 clones, with approximately 80% observed a single time. J was trimmed by 1 base and V by 4 bases; bases with no gene match: 3. CDR3 size: 15 residues. Germline V gene lookup returns CDR1 SGHAT and CDR2 FQNNGV. The V call is TRBV11-2, the J call TRBJ1-1; 10 bases are shared with TRBD1. The TCR comes from a man aged 55 to 70 with active or convalescent COVID-19. Sequencing was done on a sample of peripheral blood. The CDR3 coding sequence is TGTGCCAGCAGCTCCTGGGACAGGGGGAACACTGAAGCTTTCTTT. Its translation is CASSSWDRGNTEAFF.